Following are 5 T cell receptor beta chains from one sample sequenced in a study of cytomegalovirus exposure and HLA in healthy donors. PCR was performed using 60 Vbeta and 13 Jbeta primers. Measured with immunoSEQ multiplex PCR; TCRdb has only the in-frame clones, and not every one. The sample includes 150,000 to 200,000 clones, roughly 80% seen only once; the top ten take about 1.6%. Sequencing was performed on PBMCs. Receptors originate from a girl aged 5-17 years in good health and CMV-seropositive.

This clone was detected only once. The chain couples TRBV4-1 to TRBJ2-7; 8 bases line up with TRBD1. This CDR3 region has 14 residues. Germline V lookup: CDR1 MGHRA, CDR2 YSYEKL. J was trimmed by 6 bases and V by 0 bases; bases with no gene match: 4. The CDR3 DNA is TGCGCCAGCAGCCAAGATCAGGGGGCTCTCGAGCAGTACTTC. It translates to CASSQDQGALEQYF.

The rearrangement joins TRBV14 to TRBJ2-3; 7 nucleotides line up with TRBD2. Germline V gene lookup returns CDR1 SGHDN and CDR2 FVKESK. V lost 4 bases, J lost 2 bases, and 12 bases stayed unmatched. This CDR3 region has 17 residues. The CDR3 reads CASSPLVASGNTDTQYF. CDR3 in DNA: TGTGCCAGCAGCCCCCTTGTTGCTAGCGGAAACACAGATACGCAGTATTTT.

This sequence joins TRBV7-8 and TRBJ2-3; 9 nucleotides align to TRBD2. The germline V gene encodes CDR1 SGHVS and CDR2 FQNEAQ. Trimming cost V 5 bases and J 3 bases; bases outside gene matches: 6. This CDR3 contains 15 residues. CDR3 coding DNA: TGTGCCAGCAGCCATCCGGGACTAGCTACAGATACGCAGTATTTT. Its protein is CASSHPGLATDTQYF.

V usage is TRBV28 and J usage is TRBJ2-3; TRBD1 matches at 8 bases. Germline loops: CDR1 MDHEN, CDR2 SYDVKM. V was clipped by 6 bases and J by 2 bases; unmatched bases: 4. This CDR3 is built from 14 residues. The CDR3 nucleotides read TGTGCCAGCAGCCCGACAGGGGCCACAGATACGCAGTATTTT. Translation: CASSPTGATDTQYF.

The V and J genes are TRBV28 and TRBJ1-3; TRBD1 agrees at 10 bases. Germline CDR1 and CDR2: MDHEN and SYDVKM. V trimming: 1 base; J trimming: 4 bases; junction bases outside the gene matches: 1. CDR3 size: 15 residues. CDR3 in DNA: TGTGCCAGCAGTTTATCGGGACAGGGGGGAAACACCATATATTTT. Translation: CASSLSGQGGNTIYF.